This T cell receptor beta chain was retrieved from a study of beta chain features in type 1 diabetes. Whole-study context: Patients shared similar age, gender and cell yields with healthy donors. Points from the study as a whole: A moderate, significant TCRB CDR3 shortening appeared in type 1 diabetes across four CD4+ subsets.

Expressed TCRB transcripts were sequenced, since all the RNA that had been isolated was reverse transcribed. Here immunoSEQ multiplex PCR was the method, and the copy in TCRdb shows in-frame clones only, minus some. The table has some 330,000 clones, over 9.5% seen once; the top ten hold around 0.01%. Worth noting for this clone: Antigen specificity is unknown.

The source material was naive CD4+ T cells from blood. This TCR derives from a woman younger than 35 with type 1 diabetes.

CDR3 nucleotide sequence: TGCGCCAGCAGCCAGAGCACCACCTCCGGGAATGAGCAGTTCTTC. It is translated as CASSQSTTSGNEQFF. The chain couples TRBV4-1 to TRBJ2-1, with D hard to call. The germline V gene encodes CDR1 MGHRA and CDR2 YSYEKL. This CDR3 has 15 residues. Trimming took 3 bases from V and 7 from J, leaving 16 bases between them.